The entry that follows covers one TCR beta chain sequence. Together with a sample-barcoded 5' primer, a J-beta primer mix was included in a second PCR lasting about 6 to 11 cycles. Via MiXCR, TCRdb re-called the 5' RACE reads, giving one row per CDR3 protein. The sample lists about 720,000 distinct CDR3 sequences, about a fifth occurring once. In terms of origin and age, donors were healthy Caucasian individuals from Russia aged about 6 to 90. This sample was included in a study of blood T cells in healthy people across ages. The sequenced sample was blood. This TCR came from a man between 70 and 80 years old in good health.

CDR3 nucleotides: TGCAGTGCTAGCGCGGGGGATGAGAATGAGCAGTTCTTC. The encoded protein is CSASAGDENEQFF. The chain links TRBV20-1 to TRBJ2-1; the match to TRBD2 covers 7 bases. The J segment lost 7 bases and the V segment lost 3 bases, leaving 6 bases of the junction unmatched. Looked up from germline, CDR1 is DFQATT and CDR2 is SNEGSKA (reference sequence). The CDR3 has 13 residues.